This T cell receptor beta chain emerged from a study of breast tumors, draining lymph nodes, adjacent tissues. This clonotype was counted many times. Its specificity is not known. CDR3 length equals 12 residues. V lost 4 bases and J 6 bases, leaving 8 bases between the germline ends. Germline loops: CDR1 SGHRS, CDR2 YFSETQ. Study-level results: The data were judged consistent with most tumor T cells coming from lymph node and expanding in tumor. Compared with lymph nodes, tumors were less diverse; compared with nontumor tissue, more.

TCRdb reprocessed the multiplex PCR reads via MiXCR and lists one record per CDR3 protein. The sample yields about 25,000 distinct CDR3 sequences, around 25% seen once. The source is a female donor with breast cancer. Some clones in this sample may be carry-over from other donors' samples. Source material: breast tumor tissue. The V call is TRBV5-1, the J call TRBJ2-1; D perhaps matches TRBD2 (5 bases). The CDR3 loop reads CASSLTSNEQFF. CDR3 sequence (DNA): TGCGCCAGCAGCCTTACTAGCAATGAGCAGTTCTTC.